The entry below gives a single TCR beta chain sequence along with its context. Germline V gene data show CDR1 as LGHDT and CDR2 as YNNKEL (reference sequence). V shed 11 bases, J shed 2 bases, and the junction held 10 bases outside the gene matches. The CDR3 is 14 amino acids. The sample is drawn from a study of blood T cell repertoires in COVID-19. At the level of the study: Italy, Spain and the United States were the sources of the convalescent and acute COVID-19 samples. Sample material is recorded as cDNA or gDNA derived from T cells, B-cell-depleted T cells, or PBMCs.

Per the authors' pipeline: By means of reference gene primer amplification, nucleated cell counts were estimated. Sequencing was performed with immunoSEQ multiplex PCR; in TCRdb, only in-frame clones are kept and a portion is missing. V, J and clone size reflect that table, while D and trimming were determined from the DNA. The table has 250,000 to 300,000 clones, over 75% seen once. What was sequenced was peripheral blood. The clonotype originates from a woman aged 70 to 79 with acute or convalescent COVID-19. The chain uses TRBV3-1 (or the pseudogene TRBV3-2) and TRBJ2-7; 9 nucleotides align to TRBD2. CDR3 DNA sequence: TGTGCCTCGGGCCTGGCGGGGGGGACCTACGAGCAGTACTTC. Amino acid sequence: CASGLAGGTYEQYF.